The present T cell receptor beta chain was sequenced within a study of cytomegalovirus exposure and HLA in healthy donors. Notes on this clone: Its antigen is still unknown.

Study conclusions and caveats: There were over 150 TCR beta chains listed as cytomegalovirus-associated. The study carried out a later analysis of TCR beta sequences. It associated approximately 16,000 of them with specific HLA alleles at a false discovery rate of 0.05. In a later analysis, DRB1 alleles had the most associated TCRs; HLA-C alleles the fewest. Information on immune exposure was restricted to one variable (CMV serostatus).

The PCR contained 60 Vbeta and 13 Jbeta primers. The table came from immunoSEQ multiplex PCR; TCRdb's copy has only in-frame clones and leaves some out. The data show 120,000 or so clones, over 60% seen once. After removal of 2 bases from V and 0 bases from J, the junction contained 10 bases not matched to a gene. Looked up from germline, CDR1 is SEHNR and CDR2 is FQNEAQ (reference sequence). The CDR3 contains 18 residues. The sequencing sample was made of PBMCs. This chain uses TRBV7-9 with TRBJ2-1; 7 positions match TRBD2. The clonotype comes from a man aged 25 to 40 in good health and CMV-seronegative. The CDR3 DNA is TGTGCCAGCAGCTTAAGGGCGGGAGCCCTCCCCTCCTACAATGAGCAGTTCTTC. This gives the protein CASSLRAGALPSYNEQFF. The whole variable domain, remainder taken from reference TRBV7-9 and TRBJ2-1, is DTGVSQNPRHKITKRGQNVTFRCDPISEHNRLYWYRQTLGQGPEFLTYFQNEAQLEKSRLLSDRFSAERPKGSFSTLEIQRTEQGDSAMYLCASSLRAGALPSYNEQFFGPGTRLTVL.